Each of the 15 T cell receptor beta chains below was sequenced from the same sample in a study of response to subunit inactivated influenza vaccine. TCRdb recomputed calls from the RT-PCR reads with MiXCR, one row per CDR3 protein. This table has about 800,000 distinct CDR3 sequences, 21% appearing once. The starting material was PBMCs from blood, obtained more than 4 days after vaccination. These TCRs come from a man aged 45-65 years who received an inactivated influenza vaccine.

This clonotype was counted between two and nine times. This rearrangement joins TRBV28 to TRBJ2-1; 10 bases match TRBD1. The CDR3 spans 17 residues. Per the germline V gene, CDR1 is MDHEN and CDR2 is SYDVKM. Trimming removed 5 bases from V and 2 bases from J; junction bases left unmatched: 9. CDR3 residues: CASSPAGQGTPYNEQFF. In DNA, the CDR3 is TGTGCCAGCAGTCCCGCGGGACAGGGGACACCCTACAATGAGCAGTTCTTC.

The chain has TRBV10-3 and TRBJ2-2, with TRBD2 as a possible D gene (5 bases). Germline V gene data show CDR1 as ENHRY and CDR2 as SYGVKD. CDR3 length: 20 amino acids. V lost 3 bases and J 2 bases, leaving 25 bases between the germline ends. The DNA of the CDR3 is TGTGCCATCAGTGATTTCCAGACTCGCGGAGGTTTTGGAAACACCGGGGAGCTGTTTTTT. Its protein product is CAISDFQTRGGFGNTGELFF.

This chain connects TRBV5-1 to TRBJ2-1; 10 bases match TRBD1. This CDR3 contains 14 residues. Germline values: CDR1 SGHRS, CDR2 YFSETQ. The junction had 1 base not matched to a gene; V was cut back by 7 bases and J by 0 bases. The CDR3 nucleotides are TGCGCCAGCGGACAGGGGGGCTCCTACAATGAGCAGTTCTTC. Amino acid sequence: CASGQGGSYNEQFF.

This clonotype was seen a handful of times. The chain combines TRBV6-5 with TRBJ2-7; D unclear. Germline values: CDR1 MNHEY, CDR2 SVGAGI. CDR3 length: 11 amino acids. Trimming stripped 4 bases from V and 6 bases from J, with 7 bases between. The CDR3 DNA reads TGTGCCAGCAGTTCTGGATCCGAGCAGTACTTC. It specifies CASSSGSEQYF.

The chain uses TRBV10-3 and TRBJ2-1; 7 bases fit TRBD2. The CDR3 extends over 19 amino acids. The V and J ends lost 3 bases and 5 bases, in that order; junction bases with no gene match: 19. From germline, CDR1 is ENHRY and CDR2 SYGVKD. This chain's CDR3 is CAISDPGLPTLNINNEQFF. The CDR3 DNA reads as TGTGCCATCAGTGATCCGGGACTACCAACTCTTAACATAAACAATGAGCAGTTCTTC.

V and J are TRBV18 and TRBJ2-5; 7 bases map to TRBD1. J lost 1 base, V lost 3 bases, and 5 bases had no gene match. Germline assignment: CDR1 KGHSH and CDR2 LQKENI. The CDR3 runs 15 residues. The CDR3 DNA sequence: TGTGCCAGCTCACCCGGGGACAGACCCCAAGAGACCCAGTACTTC. Protein sequence: CASSPGDRPQETQYF.

This clonotype was seen once. The genes are TRBV4-3 and TRBJ2-3; TRBD2 might be the D (7 bases). The CDR3 length is 17 residues. Trimming removed 0 bases at V and 4 bases at J, with 17 bases between. From germline, CDR1 is LGHNA and CDR2 YSLEER. Written as DNA, the CDR3 is TGCGCCAGCAGCCAAGAGGTTTATGGGGGGGGGCCAGATACGCAGTATTTT. Its protein product is CASSQEVYGGGPDTQYF.

V and J are TRBV7-2 and TRBJ2-5; tentatively, D is TRBD1 (6 bases). Trimming shortened V by 6 bases and J by 6 bases, and 8 bases separated the two germline ends. The CDR3 contains 11 residues. From germline, CDR1 is SGHTA and CDR2 FQGNSA. CDR3 in amino acids: CASRGGKTQYF. Written as DNA, the CDR3 is TGTGCCAGCAGAGGGGGAAAGACCCAGTACTTC.

The CDR3 protein is CSGSTGSTEAFF. The DNA of the CDR3 is TGCAGCGGAAGCACAGGGAGCACTGAAGCTTTCTTT. The chain is built from TRBV29-1 and TRBJ1-1; D perhaps matches TRBD1 (6 bases). Per germline, CDR1 SQVTM and CDR2 ANQGSEA. The CDR3 spans 12 residues. Trimming stripped 7 bases from V and 4 bases from J, with 13 bases between.

The table lists this clonotype with many counts. The chain recombines TRBV20-1 with TRBJ1-5; 8 bases map to TRBD1. Germline CDR1 reads DFQATT; CDR2 reads SNEGSKA (reference sequence). V lost 4 bases, J lost 4 bases, and 6 bases stayed unmatched. The CDR3 totals 14 residues. CDR3 in amino acids: CSATQGGLNQPQHF. In nucleotides, the CDR3 is TGCAGTGCTACACAGGGGGGCCTAAATCAGCCCCAGCATTTT.

Only one count was recorded for this clonotype. Compared with germline, one end of the junction differs, possibly owing to a read error. The CDR3 here is CASSYTRALNVLTF. The CDR3 nucleotides are TGTGCCAGCAGTTACACCCGGGCCCTCAACGTCCTCACTTTC. This sequence joins TRBV6-5 and TRBJ2-6, with D unresolved. The CDR3 contains 14 residues. Germline lookup yields CDR1 MNHEY and CDR2 SVGAGI.

The gene calls are TRBV28 and TRBJ1-2; D perhaps matches TRBD1 (5 bases). This CDR3 is 14 amino acids long. The V end was cut by 1 base, the J end by 2 bases, with 8 bases between. The germline V gene has CDR1 MDHEN and CDR2 SYDVKM. The CDR3 reads CASSLSAGNYGYTF. CDR3 bases: TGTGCCAGCAGTTTATCGGCAGGGAACTATGGCTACACCTTC.

This clonotype showed up just a few times. This sequence joins TRBV12-3 or TRBV12-4 and TRBJ2-7; D tentatively fits TRBD1 or TRBD2 (5 bases each). V was trimmed by 2 bases and J by 5 bases, leaving 10 bases between them. This CDR3 has 13 residues. CDR3 residues: CASSLPTGHEQYF. CDR3 sequence (DNA): TGTGCCAGCAGTTTACCTACGGGGCACGAGCAGTACTTC.

The chain carries TRBV20-1 and TRBJ2-3; D is possibly TRBD2 (6 bases). The germline V gene encodes CDR1 DFQATT and CDR2 SNEGSKA (reference sequence). The CDR3 is 14 residues long. The ends were cut back, 5 bases at V and 4 bases at J, with 16 bases in the middle. In DNA, the CDR3 is TGCAGTGCTTTGACTAGAAAGGGGTCAGATACGCAGTATTTT. It codes for CSALTRKGSDTQYF.

This clonotype came up a few times. The chain is built from TRBV5-1 and TRBJ2-3, with a tentative D call TRBD2 (7 bases). The CDR3 has 19 residues. CDR1 and CDR2 from the germline V gene are SGHRS and YFSETQ. V was clipped by 0 bases and J by 3 bases, with 23 bases between them. CDR3 bases: TGCGCCAGCAGCTTGGTTCCCTTCGGGGCGGGGGCCCATACAGATACGCAGTATTTT. Translating gives CASSLVPFGAGAHTDTQYF.